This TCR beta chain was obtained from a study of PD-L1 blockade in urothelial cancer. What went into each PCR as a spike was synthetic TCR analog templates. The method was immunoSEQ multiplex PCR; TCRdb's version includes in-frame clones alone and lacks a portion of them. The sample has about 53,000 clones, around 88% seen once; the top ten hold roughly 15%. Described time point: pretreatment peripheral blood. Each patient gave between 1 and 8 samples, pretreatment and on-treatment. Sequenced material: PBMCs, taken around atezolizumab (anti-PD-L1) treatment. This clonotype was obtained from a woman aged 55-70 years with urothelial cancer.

CDR3 nucleotides: TGTGCCAGCAGCGTAGCCAACACGAACACCGGGGAGCTGTTTTTT. Translation: CASSVANTNTGELFF. This chain joins TRBV9 and TRBJ2-2, with D unclear. Trimming cost V 0 bases and J 0 bases, with 6 bases left between them. This CDR3 comprises 15 residues. Germline CDR1 SGDLS, CDR2 YYNGEE. Full variable domain (outside the CDR3, taken from reference TRBV9 and TRBJ2-2): DSGVTQTPKHLITATGQRVTLRCSPRSGDLSVYWYQQSLDQGLQFLIQYYNGEERAKGNILERFSAQQFPDLHSELNLSSLELGDSALYFCASSVANTNTGELFFGEGSRLTVL.